This T cell receptor (beta chain) was recorded in a study of CD8+CD57+ T cells in acquired aplastic anemia. Whole-study context: CD4+ and CD8+ cells, once sorted, gave DNA averaging approximately 3 ug. Study outcomes and limitations: Over 25 shared CD8+ CDR3s appeared highly expressed within patients' immunodominant clones.

In patients chosen for sequencing, flow cytometry had shown CD8+CD57+ cell expansion. This clonotype was seen repeatedly, ten times or more. Its specificity is not known. Trimming shortened V by 0 bases and J by 9 bases, and 18 bases separated the two germline ends. CDR1 and CDR2 (germline): SGHDN, FVKESK. The CDR3 contains 17 residues. It was genomic DNA that served as the template for profiling TCR beta VDJ and CDR3. Each CDR3 protein is one row after TCRdb ran MiXCR on the reads. Among hundreds of thousands of distinct CDR3 sequences, roughly 34% were seen once, and the ten largest hold under 0.95%.

The chain joins TRBV14 to TRBJ1-6; possibly TRBD1 for D (6 bases). Source material: sorted CD4+, CD8+, or CD8+CD57+ T cells (not recorded which) from PBMCs. The clonotype comes from a human donor with aplastic anemia. The CDR3 nucleotides are TGTGCCAGCAGCCAAGATCGGTCAGGCTCCAGGGGTTCACCCCTCCACTTT. This encodes CASSQDRSGSRGSPLHF.